This TCR beta chain was identified in a study of blood T cell repertoires in COVID-19. Study-level background: Specimens from acute and convalescent COVID-19 originated in the United States, Italy and Spain. PBMCs, B-cell-depleted T cells, or T cells provided the cDNA or gDNA that made up the material.

Study processing details: Counts of nucleated cells, estimated from reference gene primer amplification, were obtained. Assay used: immunoSEQ multiplex PCR; TCRdb lists only in-frame clones, some missing. V and J calls and clone size are given by that table; D and trimming were obtained from the DNA. The sample lists 250,000 to 350,000 clones, around 90% occurring once. This CDR3 is built from 14 residues. The germline gives CDR1 MNHEY, CDR2 SVGAGI. The junction had 5 bases not matched to a gene; V was cut back by 6 bases and J by 3 bases. The source material was peripheral blood. The chain employs TRBV6-5 and TRBJ1-3; 7 bases line up with TRBD1. The clonotype was recovered from a woman in her thirties or forties who had recovered from COVID-19. This CDR3 reads CASSRTGGGNTIYF. In DNA, the CDR3 is TGTGCCAGCAGCCGGACAGGTGGTGGAAACACCATATATTTT.